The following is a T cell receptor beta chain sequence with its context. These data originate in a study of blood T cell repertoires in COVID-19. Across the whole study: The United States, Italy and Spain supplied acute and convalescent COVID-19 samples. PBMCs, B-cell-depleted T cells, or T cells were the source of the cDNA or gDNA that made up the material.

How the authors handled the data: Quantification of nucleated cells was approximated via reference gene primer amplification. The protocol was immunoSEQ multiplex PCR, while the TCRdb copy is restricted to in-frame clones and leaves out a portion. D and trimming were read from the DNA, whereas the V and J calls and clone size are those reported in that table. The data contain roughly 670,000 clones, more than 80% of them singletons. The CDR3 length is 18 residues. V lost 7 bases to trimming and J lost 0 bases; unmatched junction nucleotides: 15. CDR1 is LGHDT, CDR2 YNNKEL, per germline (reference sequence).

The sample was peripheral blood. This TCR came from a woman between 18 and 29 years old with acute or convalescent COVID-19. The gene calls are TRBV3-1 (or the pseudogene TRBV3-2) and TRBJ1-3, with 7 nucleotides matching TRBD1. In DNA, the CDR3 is TGTGCCAGCACCCCAAAGACCAGACAGGGTGGCTCTGGAAACACCATATATTTT. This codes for CASTPKTRQGGSGNTIYF.